These 3 T cell receptor beta chains were sequenced from one sample in a study of cytomegalovirus exposure and HLA in healthy donors. Researchers ran the PCR with 60 Vbeta and 13 Jbeta primers. Some clones are missing from TCRdb's copy, which holds only in-frame ones; the method was immunoSEQ multiplex PCR. In the table there are 100,000 or so clones, roughly four fifths of which are singletons. Sequencing was performed on PBMCs. The origin of the receptors is a male donor in good health and CMV-seropositive.

The CDR3 loop is CASSLSAGGLDEQYF. In nucleotides, the CDR3 is TGTGCCAGCAGCCTCTCAGCAGGGGGCCTTGACGAGCAGTACTTC. V gene TRBV7-9 combines with J gene TRBJ2-7; 8 bases map to TRBD1. The V gene end was trimmed by 5 bases and the J gene end by 5 bases; junction bases not matched to a gene: 11. Germline CDR1 SEHNR, CDR2 FQNEAQ (reference sequence). CDR3 size: 15 residues.

This clone was picked up a small number of times. The chain uses TRBV5-1 and TRBJ2-1; D is unclear. Germline assignment: CDR1 SGHRS and CDR2 YFSETQ. CDR3 size: 18 residues. V lost 0 bases and J 0 bases, leaving 16 bases between the germline ends. The DNA of the CDR3 is TGCGCCAGCAGCTTGGGGCCCCTGGGCGACCTCTCCTACAATGAGCAGTTCTTC. Translation gives CASSLGPLGDLSYNEQFF.

The genes are TRBV28 and TRBJ1-3; 8 bases align to TRBD1. CDR1 is MDHEN, CDR2 SYDVKM, per germline. The CDR3 loop spans 15 amino acids. V lost 4 bases and J lost 4; bases outside the gene matches: 6. The CDR3 region has the DNA TGTGCCAGCAGTTCACCGGGACAGGAAGGAAACACCATATATTTT. The encoded protein is CASSSPGQEGNTIYF.